This entry concerns a single T cell receptor beta chain. What antigen it recognizes has not been identified. Base qualities are missing; no much larger clone stands one base away. In the germline V gene, CDR1 corresponds to MDHEN and CDR2 to SYDVKM. V is cut by 4 bases and J by 4 bases, and the space between the germline ends is 23 bases. The CDR3 numbers 18 residues from cysteine through phenylalanine. Only CDR3 DNA remains: 54 bases, in frame from the first base. This sample is part of a study of shared T cell receptors in the human thymus (dated by TCRdb to the early 2020s). The study in broad terms: The study examined how the human thymus generates shared, self-reactive T-cell receptor alpha chains.

Receptors were amplified or captured by the immunoSEQ multiplex PCR assay. The clones in this table, taken by TCRdb from immuneACCESS, are in-frame only. Not every clone is retained; where verified, under half of the shortfall comes from an unresolved V gene, and the cause of the rest is unknown. In all, the sample holds under 450,000 clones, and roughly 94% of those were seen once. The top ten clonotypes cover 0.02% of the sample. The receptor comes from a human donor. The sample taken for sequencing was thymocytes. This receptor chain uses TRBV28 and TRBJ1-3; TRBD1 is possibly the D segment (5 matching bases). The nucleotide sequence is TGTGCCAGCAGTTGGGCCCCTCAGGAATTTTCAGGGGGAAACACCATATATTTT. Its protein is CASSWAPQEFSGGNTIYF.